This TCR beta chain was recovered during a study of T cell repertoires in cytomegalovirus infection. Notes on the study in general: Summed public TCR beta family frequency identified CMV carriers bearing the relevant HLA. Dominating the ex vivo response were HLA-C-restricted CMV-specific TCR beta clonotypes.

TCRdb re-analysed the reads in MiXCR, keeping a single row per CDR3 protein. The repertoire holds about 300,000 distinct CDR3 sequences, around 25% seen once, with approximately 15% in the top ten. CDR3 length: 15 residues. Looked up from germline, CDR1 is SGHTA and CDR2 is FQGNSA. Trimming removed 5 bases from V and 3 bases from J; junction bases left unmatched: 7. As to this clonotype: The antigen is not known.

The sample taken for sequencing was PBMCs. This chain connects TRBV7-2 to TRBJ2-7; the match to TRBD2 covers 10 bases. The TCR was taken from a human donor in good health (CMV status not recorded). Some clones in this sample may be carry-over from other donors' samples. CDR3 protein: CASSDPGLAIYEQYV. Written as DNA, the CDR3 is TGTGCCAGCAGCGACCCGGGACTAGCGATCTACGAGCAGTACGTC.